These 32 T cell receptor beta chains were sequenced from one sample in a study of cytomegalovirus exposure and HLA in healthy donors (dated by TCRdb to about 2017). Library preparation was by the immunoSEQ multiplex PCR assay. A mixture of 60 forward primers for TCR Vbeta segments and 13 reverse primers for TCR Jbeta segments was used in the multiplex PCR. In its TCRdb copy, this immuneACCESS table keeps in-frame sequences only and misses some clones. Where compared with another copy, unresolved V genes explain less than half of these, and the others have no known cause. The sample table lists some 130,000 clones, approximately 78% of them with a count of one. Of the sample, 8.1% is held by the ten largest clones. Input material: PBMCs. The source is a woman aged 50 to 60 in good health and CMV-seropositive.

This chain connects TRBV15 to TRBJ2-1, with TRBD1 matching over 7 bases. V lost 8 bases to trimming and J lost 7 bases; unmatched junction nucleotides: 2. Germline loops: CDR1 LNHNV, CDR2 YYDKDF (reference sequence). CDR3 length equals 11 residues. The CDR3: CATLQGNEQFF. The CDR3 nucleotides are TGTGCCACCTTACAGGGGAATGAGCAGTTCTTC. Based on the CDR3 plus reference TRBV15 and TRBJ2-1, the full variable domain is DAMVIQNPRYQVTQFGKPVTLSCSQTLNHNVMYWYQQKSSQAPKLLFHYYDKDFNNEADTPDNFQSRRPNTSFCFLDIRSPGLGDTAMYLCATLQGNEQFFGPGTRLTVL.

The rearrangement uses TRBV7-3 and TRBJ2-1; 13 nucleotides agree with TRBD2. This CDR3 comprises 15 residues. The V gene end was trimmed by 5 bases and the J gene end by 9 bases; junction bases not matched to a gene: 7. Looked up from germline, CDR1 is SGHTA and CDR2 is FQGTGA. CDR3 nucleotides: TGTGCCAGCAGCAAAACGGGACTAGCGGGAACTGAGCAGTTCTTC. This sequence encodes CASSKTGLAGTEQFF.

The chain employs TRBV5-5 and TRBJ1-2, with TRBD1 as a possible D gene (5 bases). With 3 bases removed from V and 2 bases from J, the gap between germline ends came to 14 bases. The CDR3 is made up of 15 amino acids. CDR1 is SGHKS and CDR2 is YYEKEE in the germline V gene (reference sequence). In nucleotides, the CDR3 is TGTGCCAGCAGCTACGCTGGGGCTAAAAACTATGGCTACACCTTC. Its translation: CASSYAGAKNYGYTF.

In its sample, this clone was seen a few times. The chain carries TRBV28 and TRBJ1-5, with TRBD1 matching over 7 bases. V was pared by 6 bases and J by 1 base, with 9 bases of the junction left unmatched. The CDR3 contains 16 residues. Per the germline V gene, CDR1 is MDHEN and CDR2 is SYDVKM. CDR3 bases: TGTGCCAGCAGCCACTACAGGGGCTTAAGCAATCAGCCCCAGCATTTT. This sequence encodes CASSHYRGLSNQPQHF.

The genes are TRBV5-3 and TRBJ1-5, with D maybe TRBD1 (5 bases). TRBV5-3 is reported as an ORF; its role is uncertain. This CDR3 comprises 16 residues. Trimming left V 4 bases short and J 2 bases short, with 16 bases between. In DNA, the CDR3 is TGTGCCAGAAGCGCCAACGTGGAGGGGTGCAATCAGCCCCAGCATTTT. Translating gives CARSANVEGCNQPQHF.

This chain links TRBV9 with TRBJ1-1; D may be TRBD1 (6 bases). Germline assignment: CDR1 SGDLS and CDR2 YYNGEE. Deletions cut 0 bases from V and 5 bases from J, with 17 bases between. CDR3 size: 16 residues. CDR3 amino acids: CASSVAPQGLGTEAFF. The CDR3 DNA reads as TGTGCCAGCAGCGTAGCCCCACAGGGTTTGGGGACTGAAGCTTTCTTT. Variable domain in full (rest from reference TRBV9 and TRBJ1-1): DSGVTQTPKHLITATGQRVTLRCSPRSGDLSVYWYQQSLDQGLQFLIQYYNGEERAKGNILERFSAQQFPDLHSELNLSSLELGDSALYFCASSVAPQGLGTEAFFGQGTRLTVV.

V gene TRBV18 combines with J gene TRBJ1-2; D is undetermined. The CDR3 spans 15 residues. Trimming removed 2 bases from V and 1 base from J, with 11 bases in between. Germline V gene data show CDR1 as KGHSH and CDR2 as LQKENI. CDR3 DNA: TGTGCCAGCTCACCATTCCGGGTGGGTAACTATGGCTACACCTTC. Translation: CASSPFRVGNYGYTF.

The rearrangement uses TRBV2 and TRBJ2-3, with 9 positions matching TRBD2. Trimming removed 7 bases from V and 2 bases from J; junction bases left unmatched: 7. The germline V gene encodes CDR1 SNHLY and CDR2 FYNNEI. This CDR3 contains 15 residues. CDR3 in DNA: TGTGCCAGCATGTACCCGGGACTAGCCACAGATACGCAGTATTTT. It is translated as CASMYPGLATDTQYF.

This clone was counted a few times. This chain uses TRBV30 with TRBJ2-5; 11 bases agree with TRBD1. The germline V gene encodes CDR1 GTSNPN and CDR2 SVGIG (reference sequence). Germline trimming cut 1 base from V and 7 bases from J; bases unmatched to any gene: 5. The CDR3 is 14 amino acids. The CDR3 nucleotides are TGTGCCTGGAGTGGGACAGGGGGCGCGGGGACCCAGTACTTC. Translation gives CAWSGTGGAGTQYF. The full variable domain, in which reference TRBV30 and TRBJ2-5 provide the parts outside the CDR3, is SQTIHQWPATLVQPVGSPLSLECTVEGTSNPNLYWYRQAAGRGLQLLFYSVGIGQISSEVPQNLSASRPQDRQFILSSKKLLLSDSGFYLCAWSGTGGAGTQYFGPGTRLLVL.

This clone has a handful of counts. This chain connects TRBV5-4 to TRBJ1-1, with TRBD1 as a possible D gene (5 bases). The CDR3 has 14 amino acids. The V gene's germline CDR1 is SGHNT and CDR2 YYREEE (reference sequence). Deletions cut 0 bases from V and 5 bases from J, with 11 bases between. The CDR3 sequence: CASSLDAGLTEAFF. The CDR3 DNA sequence: TGTGCCAGCAGCTTGGATGCGGGGCTGACTGAAGCTTTCTTT.

In its sample, this clone was seen a few times. The genes are TRBV4-1 and TRBJ2-1, with D perhaps matching TRBD2 (6 bases). The CDR3 loop spans 12 amino acids. V lost 9 bases to trimming and J lost 4 bases, with 10 bases between them. Germline values: CDR1 MGHRA, CDR2 YSYEKL. The CDR3 DNA follows: TGCGCCAGAGCGGGTACATACAATGAGCAGTTCTTC. Its translation: CARAGTYNEQFF.

This sequence joins TRBV7-9 and TRBJ2-7; 9 nucleotides match TRBD2. The CDR3 is made up of 17 amino acids. Germline V CDR1 and CDR2: SEHNR, FQNEAQ (reference sequence). V was pared by 4 bases and J by 2 bases, with 12 bases of the junction left unmatched. CDR3 nucleotide sequence: TGTGCCAGCAGCTCATCGATAAGCGGGGGGCGCCCCTACGAGCAGTACTTC. The encoded protein is CASSSSISGGRPYEQYF.

The CDR3 region has the DNA TGTGCCAGCAGCAAAGCGCAGGACAGGGTAAAGAAAGGCACTGAAGCTTTCTTT. Amino acid sequence: CASSKAQDRVKKGTEAFF. This chain uses TRBV21-1 with TRBJ1-1; TRBD1 is the table's D call and was not checked against the DNA. TRBV21-1 is described as a pseudogene. The CDR3 spans 18 residues.

This rearrangement joins TRBV11-2 to TRBJ2-3; perhaps TRBD1 as D (5 bases). V was pared by 5 bases and J by 1 base, with 10 bases between. Germline V gives CDR1 SGHAT, CDR2 FQNNGV. The CDR3 runs to 14 residues. For the CDR3, the DNA is TGTGCCAGCAGCATCGCCAGGGGCACAGATACGCAGTATTTT. Encoded protein: CASSIARGTDTQYF.

Regarding this clone: Other DNA sequences from this sample encode an identical CDR3 as well. The chain recombines TRBV7-8 with TRBJ1-5, with a tentative D call TRBD1 (5 bases). The V gene lost 5 bases and the J gene lost 5 bases, with 10 bases spanning the gap. The CDR3 sequence is 13 residues long. Germline lookup yields CDR1 SGHVS and CDR2 FQNEAQ. DNA for the CDR3: TGTGCCAGCAGCAACAGGTGGGATCAGCCCCAGCATTTT. Amino acid sequence: CASSNRWDQPQHF. Full variable domain (missing parts from reference TRBV7-8 and TRBJ1-5): GAGVSQSPRYKVAKRGQDVALRCDPISGHVSLFWYQQALGQGPEFLTYFQNEAQLDKSGLPSDRFFAERPEGSVSTLKIQRTQQEDSAVYLCASSNRWDQPQHFGDGTRLSIL.

The rearrangement uses TRBV30 and TRBJ1-1; 10 bases match TRBD1. Germline loops: CDR1 GTSNPN, CDR2 SVGIG (reference sequence). V lost 4 bases, J lost 6 bases, and 2 bases stayed unmatched. The CDR3 is 12 amino acids. The CDR3 loop is CAWKGTGAEAFF. As DNA, the CDR3 is TGTGCCTGGAAAGGGACAGGGGCTGAAGCTTTCTTT.

The CDR3 sequence: CASSRGAAYEQYF. CDR3 DNA: TGTGCCTCCTCCCGGGGGGCCGCCTACGAGCAGTACTTC. This chain connects TRBV19 to TRBJ2-7; tentatively, D is TRBD2 (7 bases). The CDR3 length is 13 residues. The V gene's germline CDR1 is LNHDA and CDR2 SQIVND (reference sequence). V shed 11 bases and J shed 2 bases, with 16 bases lying between them. Drawing the rest from reference TRBV19 and TRBJ2-7, the complete variable domain is DGGITQSPKYLFRKEGQNVTLSCEQNLNHDAMYWYRQDPGQGLRLIYYSQIVNDFQKGDIAEGYSVSREKKESFPLTVTSAQKNPTAFYLCASSRGAAYEQYFGPGTRLTVT.

The chain carries TRBV29-1 and TRBJ2-2; D possibly corresponds to TRBD1 (5 bases). With 5 bases removed from V and 4 bases from J, the gap between germline ends came to 11 bases. The CDR3 loop spans 13 amino acids. Germline V gene data show CDR1 as SQVTM and CDR2 as ANQGSEA. The CDR3 bases are TGCAGCGTTTACCCAGGGCCCACCGGGGAGCTGTTTTTT. Residues: CSVYPGPTGELFF.

V usage is TRBV7-2 and J usage is TRBJ2-1; possible D gene TRBD2, 5 bases. Germline V lookup: CDR1 SGHTA, CDR2 FQGNSA. Between the trimmed V and J ends, which lost 5 bases and 8 bases, there was a span of 16 bases. The CDR3 contains 14 residues. CDR3 region: CASSPIAQVDEQFF. CDR3 nucleotide sequence: TGTGCCAGCAGCCCGATAGCGCAGGTCGATGAGCAGTTCTTC.

This chain links TRBV2 with TRBJ2-2, with D tentatively TRBD2 (5 bases). This CDR3 is 14 amino acids long. Germline assignment: CDR1 SNHLY and CDR2 FYNNEI. The V gene lost 8 bases and the J gene lost 1 base, with 11 bases spanning the gap. CDR3 loop: CASWADWNTGELFF. The DNA of the CDR3 is TGTGCCAGCTGGGCGGACTGGAACACCGGGGAGCTGTTTTTT. The variable domain in full, with the rest retrieved from reference TRBV2 and TRBJ2-2, is EPEVTQTPSHQVTQMGQEVILRCVPISNHLYFYWYRQILGQKVEFLVSFYNNEISEKSEIFDDQFSVERPDGSNFTLKIRSTKLEDSAMYFCASWADWNTGELFFGEGSRLTVL.

The J gene is TRBJ1-2, the V gene TRBV28; 10 nucleotides align to TRBD1. Unmatched junction bases numbered 12, after V lost 3 bases and J lost 8 bases. Germline V gene data show CDR1 as MDHEN and CDR2 as SYDVKM. The CDR3 sequence is 16 residues long. CDR3 bases: TGTGCCAGCAGTTTCCGGGATGACAGGGGGCGCGACGGCTACACCTTC. This codes for CASSFRDDRGRDGYTF.

Written as DNA, the CDR3 is TGTGCCAGCAGCTCCCTTAGCGGGGGGCACGGAGAGCAGTACTTC. Protein: CASSSLSGGHGEQYF. The chain links TRBV7-2 to TRBJ2-5, with 10 nucleotides matching TRBD2. CDR1 SGHTA and CDR2 FQGNSA come from the germline V gene. The CDR3 runs 15 residues. Trimming took 4 bases from V and 11 from J; bases not matched to a gene: 13. Drawing the rest from reference TRBV7-2 and TRBJ2-5, the complete variable domain is GAGVSQSPSNKVTEKGKDVELRCDPISGHTALYWYRQSLGQGLEFLIYFQGNSAPDKSGLPSDRFSAERTGGSVSTLTIQRTQQEDSAVYLCASSSLSGGHGEQYFGPGTRLLVL.

V and J are TRBV9 and TRBJ2-1; 8 nucleotides agree with TRBD2. CDR1 is SGDLS and CDR2 is YYNGEE in the germline V gene. The CDR3 covers 15 residues. The V and J ends lost 0 bases and 3 bases, in that order; junction bases with no gene match: 2. CDR3 DNA: TGTGCCAGCAGCGTAGGACTAGCGCTCTACAATGAGCAGTTCTTC. It specifies CASSVGLALYNEQFF.

This clone occurred a few times. Other DNA sequences within the sample encode an identical CDR3. The V gene is TRBV9, the J gene TRBJ1-1, with TRBD1 as a possible D gene (5 bases). Germline CDR1 reads SGDLS; CDR2 reads YYNGEE. The CDR3 is 13 amino acids. The V and J ends lost 2 bases and 2 bases respectively, with 7 bases between them. CDR3 sequence: CASSVQGNTEAFF. CDR3 nucleotides: TGTGCCAGCAGCGTTCAGGGAAACACTGAAGCTTTCTTT.

The rearrangement joins TRBV7-2 to TRBJ1-2; TRBD1 might be the D (5 bases). The CDR3 totals 15 residues. CDR1 SGHTA and CDR2 FQGNSA come from the germline V gene. Trimming cost V 3 bases and J 4 bases, with 15 bases left between them. CDR3 sequence reads: CASSFPGEGSYGYTF. The CDR3 region has the DNA TGTGCCAGCAGCTTCCCGGGGGAGGGGAGCTATGGCTACACCTTC.

Comments on this clone: One end of the junction fails to match germline, which may point to a read error. The chain has TRBV7-9 and TRBJ2-7; 9 nucleotides line up with TRBD2. Per the germline V gene, CDR1 is SEHNR and CDR2 is FQNEAQ (reference sequence). This CDR3 has 14 amino acids. DNA for the CDR3: TGTTCCAGCAGCCTTAGCGGGAGAGGCTACGAGCAGTACTTC. Its translation is CSSSLSGRGYEQYF.

The J gene is TRBJ2-7, the V gene TRBV9; 7 bases map to TRBD1. V lost 4 bases and J lost 2; bases outside the gene matches: 9. CDR1 is SGDLS and CDR2 is YYNGEE in the germline V gene. The CDR3 has 15 amino acids. The CDR3 is CASSLRQGLAYEQYF. In DNA, the CDR3 is TGTGCCAGCAGCCTCAGACAGGGCCTTGCCTACGAGCAGTACTTC.

The chain joins TRBV2 to TRBJ1-2; the match to TRBD1 covers 7 bases. This CDR3 is 15 amino acids long. Germline CDR1 is SNHLY and CDR2 is FYNNEI. J gave up 1 base and V 5 bases, and 7 bases lay outside the gene matches. The CDR3 loop is CASSKERDSNYGYTF. CDR3 in DNA: TGTGCCAGCAGTAAAGAACGGGACAGTAACTATGGCTACACCTTC.

In this sample, this clone turned up once. At one end the junction does not follow the germline gene, possibly because of a read error. The chain combines TRBV5-5 with TRBJ2-7; 10 nucleotides line up with TRBD1. Germline V gene data show CDR1 as SGHKS and CDR2 as YYEKEE (reference sequence). The CDR3 spans 13 residues. CDR3 amino acids: CASSSTTGGPTDF. In DNA, the CDR3 is TGTGCCAGCAGCTCCACGACAGGGGGCCCAACCGATTTC.

Comments on this clone: Mismatch with germline at one junction end may stem from a read error. V and J are TRBV7-9 and TRBJ2-7, with TRBD2 as a possible D gene (7 bases). CDR1 and CDR2 from the germline V gene are SEHNR and FQNEAQ (reference sequence). The CDR3 has 14 residues. CDR3 amino acids: CSSTRGGEFYEQYF. CDR3 in DNA: TGTTCCAGCACCAGAGGGGGGGAGTTCTACGAGCAGTACTTC.

The chain recombines TRBV10-3 with TRBJ1-3; TRBD1 is a possible D gene (5 bases). The length of the CDR3 is 18 residues. The germline V gene has CDR1 ENHRY and CDR2 SYGVKD. V lost 5 bases and J 0 bases, leaving 20 bases between the germline ends. CDR3 nucleotides: TGTGCCATCAGTACCCCGGGGGGAGAGACCGTCTCTGGAAACACCATATATTTT. This sequence encodes CAISTPGGETVSGNTIYF.

This chain connects TRBV19 to TRBJ2-7; 10 positions match TRBD1. CDR3 length equals 15 residues. V trimming: 3 bases; J trimming: 3 bases; junction bases outside the gene matches: 5. The V gene's germline CDR1 is LNHDA and CDR2 SQIVND (reference sequence). As DNA, the CDR3 is TGTGCCAGTAGTATCCTGGGACAGGGGCTCTACGAGCAGTACTTC. Residues: CASSILGQGLYEQYF.